This T cell receptor beta chain was observed in a study of regulatory T cells in long-lasting Graves disease. Overall study: In persistent Graves' disease, antithyroid drugs had been taken for over 5 years and TSH receptor antibodies stayed positive. Notes on the study in general: Those with persistent disease had in common more public clonotypes (about 3,000) than new patients (about 900).

Time point given: persistent/refractory GD, antithyroid drugs over 5 years with positive TRAb. Extracted RNA from PBMCs served as the source of the TCR library. Assembly of TCR beta libraries relied on iRepertoire HTBI primers together with Arm-PCR of CDR3 regions. One entry per CDR3 protein, called by TCRdb with MiXCR from the multiplex PCR reads. The repertoire holds approximately 500,000 distinct CDR3 sequences, 20% to 25% seen once, with 6.5% to 9% in the top ten. This clonotype occurred many times. Antigen unknown. The V and J ends lost 5 bases and 4 bases respectively, with 14 bases between them. From germline, CDR1 is SGHTA and CDR2 FQGTGA. CDR3 length: 14 residues.

This receptor was obtained from a female donor with Graves disease. V and J are TRBV7-3 and TRBJ1-2; D is unclear. The source was peripheral blood mononuclear cells (PBMCs), collected when the disease was refractory, from a patient treated with antithyroid drugs. The CDR3 is CASSPGPDFYGYTF. DNA for the CDR3: TGTGCCAGCAGCCCCGGACCAGATTTCTATGGCTACACCTTC.